The entry below gives a single T cell receptor (beta chain) sequence along with its context. This sample is drawn from a study of T cell changes during pregnancy in multiple sclerosis. The method was immunoSEQ multiplex PCR; TCRdb's version includes in-frame clones alone and lacks a portion of them. This table has some 71,000 clones, roughly 93% appearing once. CDR3 length equals 15 residues. CDR1 MNHNY and CDR2 SVGAGI come from the germline V gene (reference sequence). Deletions cut 7 bases from V and 0 bases from J, with 15 bases between. V gene TRBV6-6 combines with J gene TRBJ1-1, with no clear D. The source was peripheral blood, collected in the third trimester of pregnancy. This clonotype originated in a female donor with multiple sclerosis, enrolled in a pregnancy study. The CDR3 spells CASTFFGNLNTEAFF. In DNA form, the CDR3 reads TGTGCCAGCACCTTCTTCGGGAATCTGAACACTGAAGCTTTCTTT.